The rows below give T cell receptor beta chains drawn from one sample of a study of T cell responses to AZD1222 COVID-19 vaccine. Using immunoSEQ multiplex PCR, the repertoire was profiled, and TCRdb retains in-frame clones only, with some absent. The data show about 25,000 clones, 80% to 90% seen once. The sample here was peripheral blood, taken 28 days after the second AZD1222 dose. The receptor source for this set is an adult who received the AZD1222 COVID-19 vaccine. Each CDR3 is given without its conserved first and last residue. Each record gives: D gene, V gene, J gene, CDR3 protein. A D gene is named only where the DNA matches it firmly.

d_call: TRBD1; v_call: TRBV6-4; j_call: TRBJ1-2; cdr3_aa: ASSDSAGGQGGGYT
d_call: NA; v_call: TRBV30; j_call: TRBJ2-7; cdr3_aa: AWSVIGNEQY
d_call: NA; v_call: TRBV19; j_call: TRBJ1-3; cdr3_aa: ASSIFGESETGNTIY
d_call: NA; v_call: TRBV7-6; j_call: TRBJ2-1; cdr3_aa: ASSPQAAAGPF
d_call: NA; v_call: TRBV5-4; j_call: TRBJ2-7; cdr3_aa: ASSIKIEPYEQY
d_call: NA; v_call: TRBV9; j_call: TRBJ2-1; cdr3_aa: ASSSQIGLDLYNEQF
d_call: TRBD1; v_call: TRBV4-2; j_call: TRBJ1-1; cdr3_aa: ASSQDEQGDTEAF
d_call: NA; v_call: TRBV18; j_call: TRBJ2-3; cdr3_aa: ASSPIEANTDTQY
d_call: NA; v_call: TRBV12-3/TRBV12-4; j_call: TRBJ1-4; cdr3_aa: ASRGQYEKLF
d_call: NA; v_call: TRBV5-5; j_call: TRBJ2-7; cdr3_aa: ASSLVWGTYEQY
d_call: NA; v_call: TRBV24-1; j_call: TRBJ1-5; cdr3_aa: ATSVDSNQPQH
d_call: NA; v_call: TRBV27; j_call: TRBJ1-1; cdr3_aa: ASSPREETEAF
d_call: NA; v_call: TRBV7-9; j_call: TRBJ1-1; cdr3_aa: ASSRGQNTEAF
d_call: NA; v_call: TRBV30; j_call: TRBJ1-1; cdr3_aa: AWSVPSGPRGTEAF
d_call: NA; v_call: TRBV15; j_call: TRBJ2-4; cdr3_aa: ATSRGVGLANPKNIQY
d_call: NA; v_call: TRBV7-2; j_call: TRBJ2-7; cdr3_aa: ASSLDPMAYEQY
d_call: TRBD1; v_call: TRBV10-3; j_call: TRBJ1-1; cdr3_aa: AIRGPDRGQIGEAF
d_call: TRBD1; v_call: TRBV15; j_call: TRBJ1-4; cdr3_aa: ATSRGDRGLGSNEKLF
d_call: TRBD1; v_call: TRBV12-3/TRBV12-4; j_call: TRBJ2-7; cdr3_aa: ASRRTGINEQY
d_call: TRBD1; v_call: TRBV7-2; j_call: TRBJ1-5; cdr3_aa: ASSLTGLSNQPQH
d_call: NA; v_call: TRBV12-5; j_call: TRBJ2-6; cdr3_aa: ASGPRQGANVLT
d_call: NA; v_call: TRBV19; j_call: TRBJ1-5; cdr3_aa: ASSPTGIQPQH
d_call: NA; v_call: TRBV5-1; j_call: TRBJ1-1; cdr3_aa: ASSLGLGETEAF
d_call: TRBD2; v_call: TRBV3-1/TRBV3-2; j_call: TRBJ2-7; cdr3_aa: ASSHTGTSDYEQY
d_call: NA; v_call: TRBV6-2/TRBV6-3; j_call: TRBJ2-7; cdr3_aa: ASSTGNSYEQY
d_call: NA; v_call: TRBV20-1; j_call: TRBJ1-1; cdr3_aa: SPNRDTEAF
d_call: TRBD2; v_call: TRBV27; j_call: TRBJ2-1; cdr3_aa: ASRLADLSYNEQF
d_call: NA; v_call: TRBV9; j_call: TRBJ2-1; cdr3_aa: ASSVGLTHEQF
d_call: NA; v_call: TRBV21-1; j_call: TRBJ2-1; cdr3_aa: ASKPLESSYNEQF
d_call: NA; v_call: TRBV24-1; j_call: TRBJ1-1; cdr3_aa: ATSDPTGDNTEAF
d_call: NA; v_call: TRBV7-3; j_call: TRBJ2-5; cdr3_aa: ASSSTPGRETQY
d_call: NA; v_call: TRBV28; j_call: TRBJ2-7; cdr3_aa: ASSVPGGRKYEQY
d_call: NA; v_call: TRBV12-5; j_call: TRBJ2-1; cdr3_aa: ASGLTPGTDEQF
d_call: TRBD1; v_call: TRBV6-5; j_call: TRBJ1-4; cdr3_aa: ASRDRGEKLF
d_call: NA; v_call: TRBV9; j_call: TRBJ2-7; cdr3_aa: ASSVTGSYEQY
d_call: TRBD1; v_call: TRBV7-9; j_call: TRBJ2-7; cdr3_aa: ASSPWTGGYEQY